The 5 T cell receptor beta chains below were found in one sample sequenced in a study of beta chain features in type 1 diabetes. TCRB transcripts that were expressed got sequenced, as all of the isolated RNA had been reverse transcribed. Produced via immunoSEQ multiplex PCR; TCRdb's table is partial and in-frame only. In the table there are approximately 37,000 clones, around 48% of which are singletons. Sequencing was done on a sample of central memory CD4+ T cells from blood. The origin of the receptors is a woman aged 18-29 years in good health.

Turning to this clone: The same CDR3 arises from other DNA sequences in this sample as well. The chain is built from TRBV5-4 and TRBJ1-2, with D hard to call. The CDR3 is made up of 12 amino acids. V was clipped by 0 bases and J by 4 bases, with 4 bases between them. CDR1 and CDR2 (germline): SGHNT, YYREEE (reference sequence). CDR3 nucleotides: TGTGCCAGCAGCTTGGAAGCCTATGGCTACACCTTC. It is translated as CASSLEAYGYTF.

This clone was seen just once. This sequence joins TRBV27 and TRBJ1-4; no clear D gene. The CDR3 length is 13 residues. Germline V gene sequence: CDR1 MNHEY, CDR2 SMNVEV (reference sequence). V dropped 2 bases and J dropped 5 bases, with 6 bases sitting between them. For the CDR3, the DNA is TGTGCCAGCAGTTTACGTCTAAATGAAAAACTGTTTTTT. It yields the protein CASSLRLNEKLFF.

The CDR3 nucleotides read TGTGCCAGCAGCTCTGGAGGGACGGTTAACACTGAAGCTTTCTTT. Protein product: CASSSGGTVNTEAFF. The chain combines TRBV5-4 with TRBJ1-1, with D maybe TRBD1 (5 bases). From germline, CDR1 is SGHNT and CDR2 YYREEE (reference sequence). The V end was cut by 3 bases, the J end by 2 bases, with 14 bases between. The CDR3 consists of 15 residues.

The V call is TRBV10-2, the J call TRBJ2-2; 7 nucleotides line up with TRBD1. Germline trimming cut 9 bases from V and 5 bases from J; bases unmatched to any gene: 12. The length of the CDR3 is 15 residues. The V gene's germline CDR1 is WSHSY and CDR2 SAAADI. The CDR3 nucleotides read TGCGCCAGTCAACAGGGGTTGGTTGGGACCGGGGAGCTGTTTTTT. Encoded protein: CASQQGLVGTGELFF.

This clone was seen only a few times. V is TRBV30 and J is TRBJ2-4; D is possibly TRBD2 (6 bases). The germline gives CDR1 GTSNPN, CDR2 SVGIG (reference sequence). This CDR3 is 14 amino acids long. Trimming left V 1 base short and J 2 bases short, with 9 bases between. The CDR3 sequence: CAWSGGGTKNIQYF. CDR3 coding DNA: TGTGCCTGGAGTGGTGGAGGGACCAAAAACATTCAGTACTTC.